This T cell receptor beta chain was profiled in a study of blood T cells in healthy people across ages. Study as a whole: With template switching, about one barcoded beta molecule was captured per two T cells.

V lost 1 base and J lost 3, with 4 bases in between. The CDR3 has 12 residues. The germline CDR1 and CDR2 sequences are MNHEY and SVGEGT. Study conclusions and caveats: Donors of long life had a larger count of naive CD4+ cells and greater diversity than aged donors. Diversity of TCR beta correlated strongly with naive T cell percentage.

Notes on this clonotype: Its antigen remains unidentified.

The authors ran a second PCR of roughly 6 to 12 cycles using a sample-barcoded 5' primer and a J-beta primer mix. TCRdb fed the 5' RACE reads into MiXCR, producing one record per CDR3 protein. Of about 680,000 distinct CDR3 sequences listed, around half are singletons. Sequences were obtained from blood. The chain couples TRBV6-2 or TRBV6-3 to TRBJ2-7; no firm D call. This clonotype was obtained from a woman aged 60 to 75 in good health. The CDR3 here is CASSYFDYEQYF. The CDR3 nucleotides read TGTGCCAGCAGTTACTTTGACTACGAGCAGTACTTC.